This T cell receptor beta chain derives from a study of blood T cell repertoires in COVID-19. TCRdb keeps only in-frame clones here, not all; method: immunoSEQ multiplex PCR. Among just over 90,000 clones listed, 90% were seen once. The clonotype was recovered from a human donor with active COVID-19. The donor label of this sample is uncertain. The sample taken for sequencing was peripheral blood.

DNA of the CDR3: TGTGCCTGTAACGCCGGGACAGGGAGCTACGAGCAGTACTTC. This encodes CACNAGTGSYEQYF. V is TRBV30 and J is TRBJ2-7; 9 nucleotides agree with TRBD1. V lost 6 bases, J lost 3 bases, and 9 bases stayed unmatched. The length of the CDR3 is 14 residues. Germline V gene data show CDR1 as GTSNPN and CDR2 as SVGIG (reference sequence).